This T cell receptor (beta chain) is drawn from a study of cytomegalovirus exposure and HLA in healthy donors. Across the study: Early released data had tens of millions of unique TCRs, all coming from HLA-typed donors.

Regarding the study as a whole: Across all donors, roughly uniform sequencing depth was an assumption of the presence/absence analyses. It emerged from a later analysis that several of the most significant clusters appeared to be linked to common viral pathogens. According to a later analysis, most TCR beta chains associated with CMV appeared HLA-restricted.

CDR1 is MNHNS, CDR2 SASEGT, per germline. V lost 3 bases, J lost 5 bases, and 6 bases stayed unmatched. This CDR3 has 15 residues. With respect to this clone: Its target is not known.

A multiplex PCR was run with 60 Vbeta primers and 13 Jbeta primers. The repertoire was sequenced with immunoSEQ multiplex PCR; TCRdb's copy has only in-frame clones and lacks some. The repertoire holds approximately 130,000 clones, with 75% to 85% as singletons. The receptor's source is a man over 45 in good health and CMV-seronegative. The sequenced material came from PBMCs. The chain couples TRBV6-1 to TRBJ2-7; 11 bases are a match to TRBD2. Here the CDR3 reads CASSETSGAADEQYF. In DNA form, the CDR3 reads TGTGCCAGCAGTGAGACTAGCGGGGCCGCCGACGAGCAGTACTTC.